These 9 T cell receptor beta chains were sequenced from one sample in a study of tumor and adjacent non-tumor tissue in lung cancer. TCRbeta libraries were built with three rounds of nested PCR, modified from ARM-PCR. Using its own MiXCR run on the multiplex PCR reads, TCRdb lists one record per CDR3 protein. The sample includes about 120,000 distinct CDR3 sequences, roughly 84% of them seen just once. The template was RNA from unsorted bulk tissue. Sequenced input: lung tumor tissue. Receptor source: a man between 65 and 85 years old with non-small cell lung cancer.

This clonotype came up once. Since no conserved phenylalanine or tryptophan closes the CDR3, a read error is the likely cause. V is TRBV11-3 and J is TRBJ1-1, with D uncertain. Per the germline V gene, CDR1 is SGHNT and CDR2 is YENEEA. The CDR3 is made up of 16 amino acids. CDR3 loop: CASSLFSIRMNTGAFL. CDR3 DNA: TGTGCTAGCAGCTTATTCAGCATCCGGATGAACACTGGAGCTTTCCTT.

Of note for this clonotype: The conserved phenylalanine or tryptophan normally closing the CDR3 is absent here, so this likely arose from a read error. The chain links TRBV29-1 to TRBJ1-1; 8 bases agree with TRBD1. The CDR3 has 14 residues. CDR1 SQVTM and CDR2 ANQGSEA come from the germline V gene. The CDR3 DNA reads TGCAGTGTTTTCGGACAGGGAACTAAAACTGAAGCTTTCATT. It encodes CSVFGQGTKTEAFI.

About this clonotype itself: The germline gene is not matched at one end of the junction; a read error may be the cause. V usage is TRBV11-1 and J usage is TRBJ2-1; TRBD1 agrees at 10 bases. The CDR3 totals 16 residues. CDR1 is SGHAT, CDR2 FQDESV, per germline (reference sequence). The CDR3 here is CANSPPPGQGTHEQFF. CDR3 DNA sequence: TGTGCCAACAGCCCCCCGCCGGGACAGGGGACACATGAGCAGTTCTTC.

On this clonotype itself: Compared with germline, one end of the junction differs, possibly owing to a read error. V gene TRBV4-2 combines with J gene TRBJ1-2; possible D gene TRBD1, 5 bases. Germline V gene data show CDR1 as LGHNA and CDR2 as YNFKEQ. The CDR3 has 14 amino acids. The CDR3 region is CVSIQEPGTYGYTF. The CDR3 DNA is TGTGTCAGCATCCAAGAACCAGGGACTTATGGCTACACCTTC.

Worth noting for this clonotype: At one boundary the junction diverges from the germline segment, which might be a read error. The chain recombines TRBV28 with TRBJ1-5; D call uncertain. CDR3 size: 13 residues. CDR1 MDHEN and CDR2 SYDVKM come from the germline V gene. The CDR3 DNA reads TGTGCCAACAGTTTATACGGGAATCAGCCCCAGCATTTT. This codes for CANSLYGNQPQHF.

This clonotype was detected ten times or more. This chain connects TRBV10-3 to TRBJ2-3, with D hard to call. The ends were cut back, 3 bases at V and 5 bases at J, with 6 bases in the middle. Germline V gene data show CDR1 as ENHRY and CDR2 as SYGVKD. The CDR3 length is 12 residues. The CDR3: CAISDTEDTQYF. The CDR3 region has the DNA TGTGCCATCAGTGATACTGAAGATACGCAGTATTTT.

In regard to this clonotype: The conserved phenylalanine or tryptophan normally closing the CDR3 is absent here, so this likely arose from a read error. The chain joins TRBV29-1 to TRBJ1-1; TRBD1 matches at 8 bases. This CDR3 comprises 14 residues. Germline CDR1 is SQVTM and CDR2 is ANQGSEA. The chain's CDR3 is CTVFGQGTKTEAFL. The CDR3 bases are TGCACCGTCTTCGGACAGGGCACTAAAACTGAAGCTTTCCTT.

Details on this clonotype: The germline gene is not matched at one end of the junction; a read error may be the cause. The chain links TRBV12-3 or TRBV12-4 to TRBJ2-2, with D perhaps TRBD2 (6 bases). The length of the CDR3 is 13 residues. This CDR3 is CASTILAAGGLFF. The CDR3 DNA follows: TGTGCCAGCACGATATTGGCCGCCGGGGGGCTGTTTTTT.

Remarks on this clonotype: Germline is not matched at one junction end, which may reflect a read error. The chain employs TRBV28 and TRBJ2-7, with D possibly TRBD2 on 5 matching bases. The length of the CDR3 is 15 residues. Germline assignment: CDR1 MDHEN and CDR2 SYDVKM. CDR3 DNA sequence: TGTGCCAGCAGTTTATGGGTCGGGAAGGCCCACGAGCAGTACTTT. This gives the protein CASSLWVGKAHEQYF.